What follows is one TCR beta chain and its context. The data were obtained in a study of blood T cell repertoires in COVID-19. Original analysis: Reference gene primer amplification gave estimated nucleated cell counts. Clones were read by immunoSEQ multiplex PCR, and TCRdb kept only the in-frame ones, dropping some. For V, J and clone size, that table is used; D and trimming come from the DNA. The sample has 200,000 to 250,000 clones; about 86% are singletons. Germline CDR1 and CDR2: SGHVS and FQNEAQ. Between the trimmed V and J ends, which lost 1 base and 6 bases, there was a span of 15 bases. The length of the CDR3 is 15 residues.

Sequenced: peripheral blood. V and J are TRBV7-8 and TRBJ1-2, with TRBD1 as a possible D gene (6 bases). The TCR originated in a man in his late teens or twenties with active or convalescent COVID-19. In DNA form, the CDR3 reads TGTGCCAGCAGCTTAGTCCTTGGACAGCCAAATGGCTACACCTTC. Amino acid sequence: CASSLVLGQPNGYTF.